This T cell receptor beta chain is drawn from a study of shared clonotypes between healthy human individuals. Findings of the study overall: Memory subsets generally showed lower estimated richness than naive subsets. The expectation was that sequencing depth would affect clonotype sharing among donors. Roughly 5% of naive CD4 clonotypes were shared across several donors.

Profiling relied on immunoSEQ multiplex PCR, and the TCRdb table lists in-frame clones only, not all of them. Here the sample spans about 2.2 million clones, just under 95% being singletons. Notes on this clone: Its target is not known.

Germline CDR1 reads LNHDA; CDR2 reads SQIVND (reference sequence). V lost 7 bases, J lost 4 bases, and 19 bases lay in between. This CDR3 contains 15 residues. The naive CD8 subset, CD45RO-negative cells positively selected for CCR7, excluded terminally differentiated effector memory CD45RA+ cells. Sequences were obtained from naive CD8+ T cells from PBMCs. This TCR was sampled from a man aged 18 to 30 in good health. Some clones in this sample may be carry-over from other donors' samples. The chain links TRBV19 to TRBJ1-1; D perhaps matches TRBD1 (6 bases). CDR3 amino acids: CASTSSPTGFTEAFF. The CDR3 nucleotides are TGTGCCAGTACCTCATCCCCTACAGGGTTCACTGAAGCTTTCTTT.